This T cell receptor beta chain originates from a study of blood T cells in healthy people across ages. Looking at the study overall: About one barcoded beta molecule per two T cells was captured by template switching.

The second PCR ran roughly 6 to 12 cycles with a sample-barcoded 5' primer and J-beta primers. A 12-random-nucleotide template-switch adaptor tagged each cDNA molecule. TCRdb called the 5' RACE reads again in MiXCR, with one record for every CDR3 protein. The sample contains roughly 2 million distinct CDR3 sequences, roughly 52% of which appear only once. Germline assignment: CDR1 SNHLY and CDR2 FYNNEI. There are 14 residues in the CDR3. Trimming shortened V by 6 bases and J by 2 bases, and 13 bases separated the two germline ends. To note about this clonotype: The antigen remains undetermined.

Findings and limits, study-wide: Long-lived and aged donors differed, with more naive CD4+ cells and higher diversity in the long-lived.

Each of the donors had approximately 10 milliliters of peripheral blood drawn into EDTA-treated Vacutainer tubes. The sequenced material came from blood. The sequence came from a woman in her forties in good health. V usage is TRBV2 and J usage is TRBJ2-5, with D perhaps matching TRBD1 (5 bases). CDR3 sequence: CASSPTELQETQYF. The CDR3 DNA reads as TGTGCCAGCAGCCCGACAGAGCTACAAGAGACCCAGTACTTC.